What follows is one T cell receptor (beta chain) and its context. This sample was taken from a study of blood T cell repertoires in COVID-19. On the study more broadly: Acute and convalescent COVID-19 samples came from the United States, Italy and Spain.

Germline-derived CDR1 and CDR2 are MNHEY and SVGAGI. V was cut by 8 bases and J by 2 bases, with 15 bases left in between. The CDR3 contains 14 residues. Per the study methods: The authors estimated nucleated cell counts from reference gene primer amplification. Method: immunoSEQ multiplex PCR; TCRdb's copy keeps in-frame clones and lacks some. Clone size and the V and J calls come from that table; the DNA yielded D and trimming. The sample includes about 27,000 clones, approximately 90% of them seen just once. The chain uses TRBV6-5 and TRBJ1-1; the D gene is possibly TRBD1 (6 bases). The specimen was peripheral blood. The clonotype originates from a human donor in a cohort sampled during active COVID-19. The CDR3 nucleotides are TGTGCCAGCGAAAGGGGGGGGAGAAACACTGAAGCTTTCTTT. It codes for CASERGGRNTEAFF.